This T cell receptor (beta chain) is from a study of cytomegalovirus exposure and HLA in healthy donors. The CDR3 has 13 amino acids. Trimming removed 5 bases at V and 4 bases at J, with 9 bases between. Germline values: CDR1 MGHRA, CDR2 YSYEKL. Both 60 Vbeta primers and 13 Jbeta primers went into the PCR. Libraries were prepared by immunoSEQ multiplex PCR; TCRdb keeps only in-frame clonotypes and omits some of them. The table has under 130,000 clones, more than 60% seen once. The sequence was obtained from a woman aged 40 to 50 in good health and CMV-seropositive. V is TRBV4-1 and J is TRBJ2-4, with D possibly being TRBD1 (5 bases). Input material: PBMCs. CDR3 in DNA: TGCGCCAGCAGCGAGGACACTAAAAACATTCAGTACTTC. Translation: CASSEDTKNIQYF.